These 29 T cell receptor beta chains were all obtained from the same sample, sequenced in a study of blood T cell repertoires in COVID-19. Assay used: immunoSEQ multiplex PCR; TCRdb lists only in-frame clones, some missing. Here the sample spans 310,000 or so clones, more than 85% being singletons. The sample was peripheral blood. The receptors were gathered from a woman between 25 and 40 years old with COVID-19, enrolled during active disease.

The chain links TRBV6-1 to TRBJ1-1; 10 bases are shared with TRBD1. J gave up 0 bases and V 4 bases, and 8 bases lay outside the gene matches. Per germline, CDR1 MNHNS and CDR2 SASEGT. This CDR3 is built from 17 residues. CDR3 coding DNA: TGTGCCAGCAGTGCCGGGACAGGGGCGAACTTGAACACTGAAGCTTTCTTT. Its translation: CASSAGTGANLNTEAFF.

This clone has a single count. V and J are TRBV14 and TRBJ2-2; D call uncertain. Trimming pared 3 bases from V and 4 bases from J, leaving 6 bases between. Germline lookup yields CDR1 SGHDN and CDR2 FVKESK. This CDR3 is built from 13 residues. In DNA, the CDR3 is TGTGCCAGCAGCCAGCTGGCCACCGGGGAGCTGTTTTTT. Protein sequence: CASSQLATGELFF.

The chain links TRBV28 to TRBJ2-2, with 15 bases identical to TRBD2. V was clipped by 4 bases and J by 5 bases; unmatched bases: 8. The CDR3 contains 18 residues. Germline loops: CDR1 MDHEN, CDR2 SYDVKM. CDR3 in DNA: TGTGCCAGCAGTTCGACCGGGACTAGCGGGAGGAGGACCGGGGAGCTGTTTTTT. Its translation: CASSSTGTSGRRTGELFF.

J is TRBJ1-1 and V is TRBV28; D unclear. Per germline, CDR1 MDHEN and CDR2 SYDVKM. V lost 4 bases, J lost 1 base, and 4 bases lay in between. This CDR3 spans 12 amino acids. For the CDR3, the DNA is TGTGCCAGCAGTTCGGGGAACACTGAAGCTTTCTTT. Amino acid sequence: CASSSGNTEAFF.

The chain links TRBV6-5 to TRBJ2-3; a weak D match, TRBD1 (5 bases). Germline V gene data show CDR1 as MNHEY and CDR2 as SVGAGI. Trimming removed 6 bases at V and 2 bases at J, with 15 bases between. The CDR3 consists of 15 residues. This CDR3 is CASSPLGADTDTQYF. Here the CDR3 DNA reads TGTGCCAGCAGCCCGCTTGGGGCGGACACAGATACGCAGTATTTT.

V is TRBV7-9 and J is TRBJ1-1; D gene unclear. V was pared by 0 bases and J by 5 bases, with 10 bases between. Germline CDR1 and CDR2: SEHNR and FQNEAQ (reference sequence). This CDR3 contains 14 residues. The CDR3, as DNA: TGTGCCAGCAGCTTAGCAGTGGCGGGGACTGAAGCTTTCTTT. Its protein is CASSLAVAGTEAFF.

This clone was observed once. V gene TRBV28 combines with J gene TRBJ2-4; perhaps TRBD2 as D (5 bases). Germline V gives CDR1 MDHEN, CDR2 SYDVKM. Trimming took 2 bases from V and 9 from J, leaving 11 bases between them. The CDR3 is 13 amino acids. The CDR3 bases are TGTGCCAGCAGTTTACGGGGAGTAGCCATTCAGTACTTC. Translation: CASSLRGVAIQYF.

The gene calls are TRBV28 and TRBJ2-1; D is unresolved. Germline CDR1 MDHEN, CDR2 SYDVKM. CDR3 length: 13 residues. V was cut by 3 bases and J by 3 bases, with 6 bases left in between. CDR3 nucleotides: TGTGCCAGCAGTTTGACTGGCTACAATGAGCAGTTCTTC. Translated, it gives CASSLTGYNEQFF.

The rearrangement uses TRBV27 and TRBJ2-7; the match to TRBD2 covers 10 bases. The junction had 4 bases not matched to a gene; V was cut back by 4 bases and J by 4 bases. This CDR3 region has 14 residues. Germline CDR1 reads MNHEY; CDR2 reads SMNVEV (reference sequence). This CDR3 reads CASSWTSGGYEQYF. The CDR3 coding sequence is TGTGCCAGCAGTTGGACTAGCGGAGGATACGAGCAGTACTTC.

The gene calls are TRBV25-1 and TRBJ2-3; possibly TRBD2 for D (5 bases). The V gene lost 2 bases and the J gene lost 9 bases, with 9 bases spanning the gap. Looked up from germline, CDR1 is MGHDK and CDR2 is SYGVNS. CDR3 length: 12 residues. The DNA for the CDR3 is TGTGCCAGCAGTGAAGGGAGTAGAACGCAGTATTTT. As protein: CASSEGSRTQYF. Based on the CDR3 plus reference TRBV25-1 and TRBJ2-3, the full variable domain is EADIYQTPRYLVIGTGKKITLECSQTMGHDKMYWYQQDPGMELHLIHYSYGVNSTEKGDLSSESTVSRIRTEHFPLTLESARPSHTSQYLCASSEGSRTQYFGPGTRLTVL.

J is TRBJ1-5 and V is TRBV7-8; D is ambiguous. CDR1 is SGHVS and CDR2 is FQNEAQ in the germline V gene. V was clipped by 2 bases and J by 2 bases, with 16 bases between them. The CDR3 extends over 17 amino acids. The CDR3 loop reads CASSLRSGPEGNQPQHF. In DNA form, the CDR3 reads TGTGCCAGCAGCTTACGTTCTGGCCCGGAGGGCAATCAGCCCCAGCATTTT.

V gene TRBV7-2 combines with J gene TRBJ1-5; D is perhaps TRBD1 (6 bases). Trimming removed 5 bases at V and 7 bases at J, with 12 bases between. The CDR3 length is 13 residues. CDR1 is SGHTA and CDR2 is FQGNSA in the germline V gene. The CDR3 spells CASSGRGAQPQHF. The CDR3 coding sequence is TGTGCCAGCAGCGGGCGGGGGGCCCAGCCCCAGCATTTT.

The chain employs TRBV19 and TRBJ1-1, with 7 bases lining up with TRBD1. From germline, CDR1 is LNHDA and CDR2 SQIVND (reference sequence). The CDR3 runs 15 residues. V shed 3 bases, J shed 0 bases, and the junction held 4 bases outside the gene matches. The CDR3 nucleotides read TGTGCCAGTAGTATCCCGGACAGGATGAACACTGAAGCTTTCTTT. It is translated as CASSIPDRMNTEAFF. Variable domain in full (rest from reference TRBV19 and TRBJ1-1): DGGITQSPKYLFRKEGQNVTLSCEQNLNHDAMYWYRQDPGQGLRLIYYSQIVNDFQKGDIAEGYSVSREKKESFPLTVTSAQKNPTAFYLCASSIPDRMNTEAFFGQGTRLTVV.

The J gene is TRBJ2-7, the V gene TRBV2, with D perhaps matching TRBD2 (6 bases). Trimming left V 6 bases short and J 1 base short, with 13 bases between. Germline values: CDR1 SNHLY, CDR2 FYNNEI. The CDR3 covers 14 residues. This chain's CDR3 is CASREISGSYEQYF. DNA of the CDR3: TGTGCCAGCAGAGAGATTAGCGGATCCTACGAGCAGTACTTC.

The V gene is TRBV11-2, the J gene TRBJ2-2, with D tentatively TRBD1 (6 bases). The CDR3 sequence is 16 residues long. Trimming removed 0 bases from V and 7 bases from J, with 15 bases in between. CDR1 SGHAT and CDR2 FQNNGV come from the germline V gene. The CDR3 nucleotides are TGTGCCAGCAGCTTAGATCTGGGGGCAGGGCACGGGGAGCTGTTTTTT. Protein sequence: CASSLDLGAGHGELFF.

This clone has only one observation. The CDR3 is CAWKTGWGNSPLHF. In DNA, the CDR3 is TGTGCCTGGAAGACAGGGTGGGGAAATTCACCCCTCCACTTT. The chain couples TRBV30 to TRBJ1-6; 7 positions agree with TRBD1. The CDR3 extends over 14 amino acids. Germline V gene sequence: CDR1 GTSNPN, CDR2 SVGIG (reference sequence). The V segment lost 4 bases and the J segment 7 bases; nucleotides outside the gene matches: 7.

This clone was observed a single time. V usage is TRBV28 and J usage is TRBJ1-6, with D hard to call. Germline-derived CDR1 and CDR2 are MDHEN and SYDVKM. Deletions cut 2 bases from V and 11 bases from J, with 7 bases between. CDR3 length: 12 amino acids. CDR3 sequence (DNA): TGTGCCAGCAGTTTAGCGGTTCCACCCCTCCACTTT. Translating it yields CASSLAVPPLHF.

The CDR3 DNA sequence: TGTGCCAGTAGTATAGGTAGTTGGGAGACAGATACGCAGTATTTT. This encodes CASSIGSWETDTQYF. This chain connects TRBV19 to TRBJ2-3; TRBD2 might be the D (5 bases). CDR3 length: 15 amino acids. The V gene lost 1 base and the J gene lost 3 bases, with 11 bases spanning the gap. CDR1 LNHDA and CDR2 SQIVND come from the germline V gene (reference sequence).

This clone has just one count. The chain has TRBV19 and TRBJ2-3; 7 bases are a match to TRBD2. The germline gives CDR1 LNHDA, CDR2 SQIVND (reference sequence). The trim removed 5 bases at V and 5 bases at J, leaving 7 bases unmatched. The CDR3 covers 14 residues. In DNA form, the CDR3 reads TGTGCCAGTAGTTTCCGGACTAGTATAGATACGCAGTATTTT. Translated, it gives CASSFRTSIDTQYF.

V and J are TRBV7-9 and TRBJ2-1, with D tentatively TRBD1 (5 bases). The V and J ends lost 1 base and 6 bases respectively, with 13 bases between them. This CDR3 has 15 amino acids. Germline lookup yields CDR1 SEHNR and CDR2 FQNEAQ (reference sequence). The CDR3 reads CASSLGGALGNEQFF. For the CDR3, the DNA is TGTGCCAGCAGCTTAGGTGGGGCCCTCGGCAATGAGCAGTTCTTC.

The J gene is TRBJ1-2, the V gene TRBV4-1, with TRBD1 matching 9 bases. J lost 4 bases, V lost 2 bases, and 11 bases had no gene match. Germline V gene data show CDR1 as MGHRA and CDR2 as YSYEKL. The CDR3 spans 17 residues. CDR3 protein: CASSQSIQGAAGYGYTF. Here the CDR3 DNA reads TGCGCCAGCAGCCAATCGATACAGGGGGCAGCTGGCTATGGCTACACCTTC.

V usage is TRBV15 and J usage is TRBJ1-1, with TRBD1 identical over 7 bases. Per the germline V gene, CDR1 is LNHNV and CDR2 is YYDKDF (reference sequence). The V gene end was trimmed by 1 base and the J gene end by 4 bases; junction bases not matched to a gene: 3. This CDR3 region has 14 residues. The CDR3 DNA reads as TGTGCCACCAGCAGAGCACAGGGGAGCACTGAAGCTTTCTTT. This sequence encodes CATSRAQGSTEAFF.

The chain couples TRBV11-3 to TRBJ2-1; 10 nucleotides line up with TRBD1. The CDR3 is made up of 20 amino acids. After removal of 0 bases from V and 1 base from J, the junction contained 12 bases not matched to a gene. Germline V gives CDR1 SGHNT, CDR2 YENEEA. The CDR3 bases are TGTGCCAGCAGCTTAGACCCAATGGGGACAGGGGAGAGTTCCTACAATGAGCAGTTCTTC. Encoded protein: CASSLDPMGTGESSYNEQFF.

This clone has only one observation. The rearrangement joins TRBV13 to TRBJ1-1, with D perhaps matching TRBD1 (5 bases). The CDR3 runs 15 residues. The germline CDR1 and CDR2 sequences are PRHDT and FYEKMQ (reference sequence). Deletions cut 5 bases from V and 0 bases from J, with 13 bases between. The CDR3 DNA reads as TGTGCCAGCAGCACACACGACAGCCTGAACACTGAAGCTTTCTTT. Encoded protein: CASSTHDSLNTEAFF.

The chain recombines TRBV28 with TRBJ2-5, with 8 bases matching TRBD1. Germline lookup yields CDR1 MDHEN and CDR2 SYDVKM. This CDR3 spans 16 amino acids. V shed 3 bases and J 0 bases; nucleotides not matched to a gene: 6. The CDR3 DNA is TGTGCCAGCAGTTTCGGGACAGGAGATTACCAAGAGACCCAGTACTTC. This codes for CASSFGTGDYQETQYF.

This chain uses TRBV15 with TRBJ1-1; maybe TRBD1 (6 bases). Germline V gives CDR1 LNHNV, CDR2 YYDKDF (reference sequence). CDR3 length: 16 amino acids. With 5 bases removed from V and 0 bases from J, the gap between germline ends came to 16 bases. The CDR3 nucleotides read TGTGCCACCAGCGGACCGGACAGAAGCATGAACACTGAAGCTTTCTTT. Its translation: CATSGPDRSMNTEAFF.

The genes are TRBV5-1 and TRBJ1-4, with TRBD1 as a possible D gene (6 bases). V lost 5 bases and J 4 bases, leaving 12 bases between the germline ends. This CDR3 is built from 14 residues. CDR1 and CDR2 from the germline V gene are SGHRS and YFSETQ. DNA for the CDR3: TGCGCCAGCAGTTGGGACAATAGTAATGAAAAACTGTTTTTT. Protein product: CASSWDNSNEKLFF.

The rearrangement joins TRBV30 to TRBJ1-3; 9 bases are shared with TRBD1. With 7 bases clipped from V and 2 bases from J, the junction kept 6 bases outside the gene matches. The CDR3 runs to 14 residues. Looked up from germline, CDR1 is GTSNPN and CDR2 is SVGIG (reference sequence). CDR3 sequence reads: CALQGQGPGNTIYF. CDR3 DNA sequence: TGTGCCTTGCAAGGACAGGGGCCTGGAAACACCATATATTTT.

The rearrangement joins TRBV28 to TRBJ1-5; D not resolved. Germline CDR1 is MDHEN and CDR2 is SYDVKM. The V gene lost 4 bases and the J gene lost 2 bases, with 18 bases spanning the gap. CDR3 length: 17 residues. The CDR3 DNA reads TGTGCCAGCAGTTACTTTCGCTCGGGATGGGGCAATCAGCCCCAGCATTTT. This codes for CASSYFRSGWGNQPQHF.